Below, 5 T cell receptor beta chains from the same sample are listed, as sequenced in a study of blood T cell repertoires in COVID-19. TCRdb's table, derived via immunoSEQ multiplex PCR, lists solely in-frame clones and lacks some. The sample gives almost 350,000 clones, roughly 90% of which show up once; 0.85% to 1.3% is in the top ten. The sample comprised PBMCs or T cells enriched from blood (not recorded which). All receptors derive from a woman in her twenties or thirties who had been exposed to COVID-19.

This chain uses TRBV28 with TRBJ2-3; TRBD2 might be the D (5 bases). Trimming cost V 6 bases and J 3 bases, with 7 bases left between them. The CDR3 is 12 amino acids. Germline CDR1 and CDR2: MDHEN and SYDVKM. The CDR3 reads CASRGGTDTQYF. The CDR3 DNA follows: TGTGCCAGCAGGGGCGGGACAGATACGCAGTATTTT.

The rearrangement joins TRBV29-1 to TRBJ1-2, with 7 bases that match TRBD1. The junction had 8 bases not matched to a gene; V was cut back by 7 bases and J by 6 bases. The CDR3 runs 12 residues. The germline CDR1 and CDR2 sequences are SQVTM and ANQGSEA. This CDR3 reads CSADTGDDGYTF. DNA for the CDR3: TGCAGCGCAGATACAGGGGATGATGGCTACACCTTC.

This chain connects TRBV12-5 to TRBJ1-5, with 9 nucleotides matching TRBD1. The CDR3 contains 16 residues. Germline CDR1 is LGHNT and CDR2 is FRNRAP. Losses at the gene ends were 6 bases for V and 3 bases for J; bases not matched to a gene: 9. The CDR3 DNA sequence: TGTGCTAGTGGATTTTGGGACAGGGTTGACAATCAGCCCCAGCATTTT. Its protein is CASGFWDRVDNQPQHF.

With regard to this clone: Other DNA variants within this sample encode the same CDR3. The chain uses TRBV7-9 and TRBJ1-2; 7 bases match TRBD1. J gave up 3 bases and V 2 bases, and 3 bases lay outside the gene matches. The CDR3 loop spans 14 amino acids. Per germline, CDR1 SEHNR and CDR2 FQNEAQ (reference sequence). The CDR3 spells CASSLRQGYYGYTF. The CDR3 region has the DNA TGTGCCAGCAGCTTAAGACAGGGATACTATGGCTACACCTTC.

The rearrangement links TRBV12-3 or TRBV12-4 to TRBJ1-2, with TRBD1 as a possible D gene (5 bases). This CDR3 is 13 amino acids long. Trimming took off 5 bases at V and 8 bases at J, with 15 bases between the two ends. CDR3 coding DNA: TGTGCCAGCAGTACGACAGCGGGACTGGGCTACACCTTC. This gives the protein CASSTTAGLGYTF.